A selection of T cell receptor beta chains follows, all from one sample in a study of CD8 T cells in ankylosing spondylitis. TCRdb reanalysed the 5' RACE reads using MiXCR and keeps one entry per CDR3 protein. The repertoire holds 150,000 to 200,000 distinct CDR3 sequences, around a tenth seen once, with 25% to 35% in the top ten. The sample taken for sequencing was blood, either unsorted or a sorted T cell fraction (not recorded which). These receptors all come from a male donor with ankylosing spondylitis or in good health (not recorded which). Each CDR3 is given with its conserved first and last residue. Each record gives: V gene, D gene, J gene, CDR3 protein. A D gene is named only where the DNA matches it firmly.

>TRBV14|.|TRBJ2-3
CASSARHSTDTQYF
>TRBV6-1|.|TRBJ1-5
CASSQKVGVEVGQPQHF
>TRBV4-2|TRBD2|TRBJ2-7
CASSQARGGVGEQYF
>TRBV12-3/TRBV12-4|.|TRBJ2-6
CASSRARSGANVLTF
>TRBV6-1|TRBD2|TRBJ2-2
CASRGTSGRAAGELFF
>TRBV20-1|TRBD1|TRBJ2-1
CSAGGQGLVEQFF
>TRBV28|.|TRBJ1-2
CASSSAAYSGYTF
>TRBV12-3/TRBV12-4|TRBD1|TRBJ1-5
CASSHRGTGSQPQHF
>TRBV7-2|.|TRBJ1-2
CASSSDGGGGYTF
>TRBV29-1|TRBD2|TRBJ2-7
CSVATSGGYEQYF
>TRBV29-1|.|TRBJ2-7
CSAWVGGAYEQYF
>TRBV7-2|.|TRBJ2-3
CASSLQTGSTDTQYF
>TRBV15|TRBD1|TRBJ1-2
CATSRDRGTGDGYTF
>TRBV13|TRBD2|TRBJ2-3
CASSLVASGRTDTQYF
>TRBV5-1|TRBD2|TRBJ2-2
CASSLETAGGRMFF
>TRBV29-1|.|TRBJ2-7
CSVEAPTGEQYF
>TRBV3-1|TRBD1|TRBJ2-2
CASSRRGTFNTGELFF
>TRBV1|.|TRBJ1-5
CASSLEGARSNQPQHF
>TRBV5-1|.|TRBJ2-1
CASSDQGANNEQFF
>TRBV5-1|TRBD2|TRBJ2-1
CASSLAHLAGGTNEQFF
>TRBV7-9|.|TRBJ1-1
CASSLPGSMNTEAFF
>TRBV20-1|.|TRBJ2-3
CSARGGIDTDTQYF
>TRBV20-1|.|TRBJ1-4
CSARAMGVTNEKLFF
>TRBV20-1|.|TRBJ1-1
CSAIGQEDTEAFF
>TRBV12-3/TRBV12-4|.|TRBJ1-1
CASSLGGWNTEAFF
>TRBV27|TRBD1|TRBJ1-2
CASSRDRGLTNYGYTF
>TRBV27|TRBD2|TRBJ2-1
CASIGGDGQFF